The sequence of this T cell receptor (beta chain) was determined in a study of cytomegalovirus exposure and HLA in healthy donors. Across the whole study: The roughly 110 validation repertoires were reported in a later analysis to have been generated on the same platform as the approximately 600 first-cohort repertoires. Study conclusions and caveats: The tendency of first-cohort TCR clusters to co-occur in the 95 to 150 validation repertoires was the finding of a later analysis. Altogether, more than 150 TCR beta chains were recorded as cytomegalovirus-associated. With high specificity and sensitivity, the classifier reportedly diagnosed cytomegalovirus status.

TCRdb keeps only in-frame clones here, not all; method: immunoSEQ multiplex PCR. The sample holds 70,000 to 80,000 clones; around 94% are singletons and the top ten take roughly 3.2%. CDR3 length: 14 residues. The V end lost 5 bases, the J end lost 0 bases, and 10 bases lay between the germline ends. The V gene's germline CDR1 is KGHSH and CDR2 LQKENI. In regard to this clone: Its target is not known.

Sequenced input: PBMCs. The rearrangement links TRBV18 to TRBJ2-5; a possible D gene is TRBD2 (6 bases). The TCR comes from a woman in her late teens or twenties in good health and CMV-seropositive. CDR3 amino acids: CASSAGTDQETQYF. CDR3 coding DNA: TGTGCCAGCTCAGCCGGGACTGACCAAGAGACCCAGTACTTC. The complete variable domain, with remaining parts taken from reference TRBV18 and TRBJ2-5, reads NAGVMQNPRHLVRRRGQEARLRCSPMKGHSHVYWYRQLPEEGLKFMVYLQKENIIDESGMPKERFSAEFPKEGPSILRIQQVVRGDSAAYFCASSAGTDQETQYFGPGTRLLVL.